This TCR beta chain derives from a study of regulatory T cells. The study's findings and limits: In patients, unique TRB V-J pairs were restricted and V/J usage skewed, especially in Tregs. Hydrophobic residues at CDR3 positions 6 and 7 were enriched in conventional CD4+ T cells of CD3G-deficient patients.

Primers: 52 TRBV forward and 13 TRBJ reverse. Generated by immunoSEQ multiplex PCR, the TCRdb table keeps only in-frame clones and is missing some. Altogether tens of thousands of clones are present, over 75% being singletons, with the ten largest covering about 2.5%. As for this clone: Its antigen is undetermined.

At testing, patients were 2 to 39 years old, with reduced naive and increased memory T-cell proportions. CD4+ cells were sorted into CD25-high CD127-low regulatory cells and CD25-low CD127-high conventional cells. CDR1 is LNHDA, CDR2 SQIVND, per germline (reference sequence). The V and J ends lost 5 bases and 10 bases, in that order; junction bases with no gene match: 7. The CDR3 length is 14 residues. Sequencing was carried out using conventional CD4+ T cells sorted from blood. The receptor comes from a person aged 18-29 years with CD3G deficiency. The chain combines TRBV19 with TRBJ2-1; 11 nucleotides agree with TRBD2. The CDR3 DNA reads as TGTGCCAGTAGTTTACTAGCGGGAGCAGGAGAGCAGTTCTTC. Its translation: CASSLLAGAGEQFF. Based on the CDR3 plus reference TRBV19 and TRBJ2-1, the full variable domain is DGGITQSPKYLFRKEGQNVTLSCEQNLNHDAMYWYRQDPGQGLRLIYYSQIVNDFQKGDIAEGYSVSREKKESFPLTVTSAQKNPTAFYLCASSLLAGAGEQFFGPGTRLTVL.